The 29 T cell receptor beta chains listed next were all sequenced from one sample in a study of technical replicates of blood from a handful of donors. Only in-frame clones appear in the TCRdb table, and some are missing; sequencing was by immunoSEQ multiplex PCR. The profile shows 85,000 to 100,000 clones, approximately 96% of them singletons. Sequencing used T cells isolated from PBMCs. The receptors shown here come from a human donor in good health.

V and J are TRBV4-1 and TRBJ1-1, with 8 bases aligning to TRBD1. The J segment lost 5 bases and the V segment lost 2 bases, leaving 7 bases of the junction unmatched. CDR1 is MGHRA and CDR2 is YSYEKL in the germline V gene. This CDR3 is 15 amino acids long. The CDR3 sequence is CASSQLGQGGTEAFF. The CDR3 coding sequence is TGCGCCAGCAGCCAACTAGGACAGGGCGGAACTGAAGCTTTCTTT.

For the CDR3, the DNA is TGTGCCAGCAGCACCGCCGCCTGGCACGAGCAGTACTTC. Its translation: CASSTAAWHEQYF. This chain joins TRBV28 and TRBJ2-7; D not resolved. The V and J ends lost 6 bases and 5 bases respectively, with 14 bases between them. The CDR3 loop spans 13 amino acids. Looked up from germline, CDR1 is MDHEN and CDR2 is SYDVKM.

The genes are TRBV19 and TRBJ2-3; 7 positions agree with TRBD1. This CDR3 is built from 13 residues. V gave up 8 bases and J gave up 2 bases; unmatched junction bases: 4. Germline-derived CDR1 and CDR2 are LNHDA and SQIVND (reference sequence). CDR3 coding DNA: TGTGCCAGTCAACAGGGGTACACAGATACGCAGTATTTT. Protein product: CASQQGYTDTQYF.

The gene calls are TRBV5-6 and TRBJ2-6; the D gene is possibly TRBD1 (5 bases). The CDR3 is 17 amino acids. The V gene lost 4 bases and the J gene lost 1 base, with 15 bases spanning the gap. Germline V lookup: CDR1 SGHDT, CDR2 YYEEEE. The DNA for the CDR3 is TGTGCCAGCAGCCGCCTTCGGGCAGGGTCTGGGGCCAACGTCCTGACTTTC. Protein sequence: CASSRLRAGSGANVLTF.

The CDR3 region is CASTREVFDNEQFF. The CDR3 DNA reads as TGTGCCAGCACCCGGGAGGTGTTTGACAATGAGCAGTTCTTC. The chain recombines TRBV2 with TRBJ2-1; TRBD2 matches at 7 bases. This CDR3 spans 14 amino acids. Trimming at V came to 7 bases and at J to 5 bases, leaving 8 bases not matched to a gene. Germline V gene sequence: CDR1 SNHLY, CDR2 FYNNEI.

This chain uses TRBV19 with TRBJ1-3; tentatively, D is TRBD1 (6 bases). Between the trimmed V and J ends, which lost 6 bases and 0 bases, there was a span of 15 bases. The CDR3 is made up of 16 amino acids. Germline-derived CDR1 and CDR2 are LNHDA and SQIVND (reference sequence). CDR3 amino acids: CASRNPDRVSGNTIYF. CDR3 nucleotide sequence: TGTGCCAGTAGGAATCCGGACAGAGTCTCTGGAAACACCATATATTTT. The whole variable domain, remainder taken from reference TRBV19 and TRBJ1-3, is DGGITQSPKYLFRKEGQNVTLSCEQNLNHDAMYWYRQDPGQGLRLIYYSQIVNDFQKGDIAEGYSVSREKKESFPLTVTSAQKNPTAFYLCASRNPDRVSGNTIYFGEGSWLTVV.

The CDR3 sequence is CASGQPKMNTEAFF. The CDR3 DNA reads as TGTGCCAGCGGGCAGCCCAAAATGAACACTGAAGCTTTCTTT. J is TRBJ1-1 and V is TRBV6-5; D is unclear. Trimming stripped 8 bases from V and 0 bases from J, with 13 bases between. Germline lookup yields CDR1 MNHEY and CDR2 SVGAGI. This CDR3 region has 14 residues.

The V gene is TRBV5-1, the J gene TRBJ2-5, with TRBD1 identical over 7 bases. Germline V gene sequence: CDR1 SGHRS, CDR2 YFSETQ. The V gene end was trimmed by 1 base and the J gene end by 3 bases; junction bases not matched to a gene: 3. The CDR3 is 14 amino acids. The CDR3 DNA follows: TGCGCCAGCAGCTTGAGGCAGGGGGAAGAGACCCAGTACTTC. It yields the protein CASSLRQGEETQYF. The full variable domain, with the rest looked up from reference TRBV5-1 and TRBJ2-5, is KAGVTQTPRYLIKTRGQQVTLSCSPISGHRSVSWYQQTPGQGLQFLFEYFSETQRNKGNFPGRFSGRQFSNSRSEMNVSTLELGDSALYLCASSLRQGEETQYFGPGTRLLVL.

The J gene is TRBJ2-1, the V gene TRBV4-1; a weak D match, TRBD1 (6 bases). This CDR3 region has 16 residues. Trimming took 4 bases from V and 2 from J, leaving 15 bases between them. CDR1 MGHRA and CDR2 YSYEKL come from the germline V gene. In DNA, the CDR3 is TGCGCCAGCAGCCCCCACGCAGGGGCCCCCTACAATGAGCAGTTCTTC. This gives the protein CASSPHAGAPYNEQFF.

The rearrangement links TRBV4-2 to TRBJ2-6; 9 bases align to TRBD2. The CDR3 totals 18 residues. Trimming took 0 bases from V and 2 from J; bases not matched to a gene: 5. Germline V CDR1 and CDR2: LGHNA, YNFKEQ. CDR3 nucleotide sequence: TGTGCCAGCAGCCAAGAATGGCCTAGCGGGGCTGGGGCCAACGTCCTGACTTTC. It specifies CASSQEWPSGAGANVLTF.

The chain employs TRBV5-1 and TRBJ2-1; a weak D match, TRBD2 (5 bases). Germline V gives CDR1 SGHRS, CDR2 YFSETQ. The CDR3 contains 16 residues. Trimming pared 0 bases from V and 1 base from J, leaving 11 bases between. The CDR3 sequence: CASSLAGGLSYNEQFF. In nucleotides, the CDR3 is TGCGCCAGCAGCTTGGCGGGCGGGTTGTCCTACAATGAGCAGTTCTTC.

V is TRBV5-8 and J is TRBJ1-2; the D gene is possibly TRBD1 (5 bases). The V end lost 4 bases, the J end lost 0 bases, and 10 bases lay between the germline ends. The CDR3 totals 14 residues. In germline, CDR1 is SGHTS, CDR2 YDEGEE. This chain's CDR3 is CASSHQGTNYGYTF. CDR3 coding DNA: TGTGCCAGCAGCCACCAGGGAACTAACTATGGCTACACCTTC.

V and J are TRBV5-1 and TRBJ2-3; a weak D match, TRBD1 (6 bases). The CDR3 has 16 residues. CDR1 SGHRS and CDR2 YFSETQ come from the germline V gene. V lost 3 bases, J lost 3 bases, and 17 bases lay in between. This CDR3 reads CASSWDGAQGTDTQYF. The CDR3 nucleotides are TGCGCCAGCAGCTGGGATGGGGCTCAGGGGACAGATACGCAGTATTTT.

The chain is built from TRBV5-1 and TRBJ2-7; possible D gene TRBD2, 6 bases. Trimming removed 1 base at V and 0 bases at J, with 17 bases between. The CDR3 is made up of 17 amino acids. Per the germline V gene, CDR1 is SGHRS and CDR2 is YFSETQ. Written as DNA, the CDR3 is TGCGCCAGCAGCTTGAAGGAAGGGAGGCTCAGCTCCTACGAGCAGTACTTC. Encoded protein: CASSLKEGRLSSYEQYF.

V usage is TRBV2 and J usage is TRBJ2-1; 8 bases line up with TRBD2. The CDR3 extends over 15 amino acids. V shed 4 bases, J shed 4 bases, and the junction held 6 bases outside the gene matches. The germline CDR1 and CDR2 sequences are SNHLY and FYNNEI. DNA for the CDR3: TGTGCCAGCAGTGCCCCAGCGGGGGAGTACAATGAGCAGTTCTTC. Its protein is CASSAPAGEYNEQFF.

The chain combines TRBV9 with TRBJ2-1; 13 nucleotides line up with TRBD2. In germline, CDR1 is SGDLS, CDR2 YYNGEE. With 3 bases clipped from V and 8 bases from J, the junction kept 5 bases outside the gene matches. CDR3 size: 15 residues. In DNA, the CDR3 is TGTGCCAGCAGCGCTGGGACTAGCGGGGCGGATGAGCAGTTCTTC. Residues: CASSAGTSGADEQFF.

The chain has TRBV14 and TRBJ2-7; D call uncertain. The germline V and J ends were trimmed by 0 bases and 1 base, with 13 bases remaining between them. This CDR3 comprises 16 residues. The V gene's germline CDR1 is SGHDN and CDR2 FVKESK. The CDR3 DNA follows: TGTGCCAGCAGCCAAGATCCCGGAGCCTTTTCCTACGAGCAGTACTTC. Translation gives CASSQDPGAFSYEQYF. Looking up the rest from reference TRBV14 and TRBJ2-7 gives the full variable domain: EAGVTQFPSHSVIEKGQTVTLRCDPISGHDNLYWYRRVMGKEIKFLLHFVKESKQDESGMPNNRFLAERTGGTYSTLKVQPAELEDSGVYFCASSQDPGAFSYEQYFGPGTRLTVT.

The J gene is TRBJ2-6, the V gene TRBV6-6, with D possibly TRBD1 on 5 matching bases. V was shortened by 2 bases and J by 0 bases, with 8 bases between the two germline ends. This CDR3 is 16 amino acids long. Germline CDR1 MNHNY, CDR2 SVGAGI (reference sequence). CDR3: CASSYTGFSGANVLTF. The CDR3 bases are TGTGCCAGCAGTTACACAGGCTTCTCTGGGGCCAACGTCCTGACTTTC.

This sequence joins TRBV11-3 and TRBJ2-2, with TRBD1 matching over 8 bases. CDR1 SGHNT and CDR2 YENEEA come from the germline V gene. The J segment lost 6 bases and the V segment lost 5 bases, leaving 20 bases of the junction unmatched. This CDR3 has 19 residues. The CDR3 DNA reads as TGTGCCAGCAGCGCCCGGGGCAGGGGGCGGCCTAATGAGGCCGGGGAGCTGTTTTTT. Its translation: CASSARGRGRPNEAGELFF. Full variable domain (missing parts from reference TRBV11-3 and TRBJ2-2): EAGVVQSPRYKIIEKKQPVAFWCNPISGHNTLYWYLQNLGQGPELLIRYENEEAVDDSQLPKDRFSAERLKGVDSTLKIQPAELGDSAVYLCASSARGRGRPNEAGELFFGEGSRLTVL.

This clone was counted once. The chain uses TRBV6-6 and TRBJ2-7; 10 bases line up with TRBD1. CDR1 MNHNY and CDR2 SVGAGI come from the germline V gene (reference sequence). V dropped 7 bases and J dropped 3; count of bases not matched to a gene: 9. The CDR3 covers 15 residues. The CDR3 DNA is TGTGCCAGCACCGGGTTTGGGGACAGGGGCTACGAGCAGTACTTC. Its translation: CASTGFGDRGYEQYF.

The rearrangement joins TRBV2 to TRBJ1-5, with 7 bases aligning to TRBD1. In germline, CDR1 is SNHLY, CDR2 FYNNEI. Losses at the gene ends were 6 bases for V and 4 bases for J; bases not matched to a gene: 6. CDR3 length: 14 residues. DNA of the CDR3: TGTGCCAGCAGCCCGGACAGGCCTAATCAGCCCCAGCATTTT. Residues: CASSPDRPNQPQHF.

This sequence joins TRBV7-8 and TRBJ2-5; 10 nucleotides agree with TRBD2. CDR1 and CDR2 from the germline V gene are SGHVS and FQNEAQ. The CDR3 totals 16 residues. V shed 6 bases and J 5 bases; nucleotides not matched to a gene: 12. CDR3 amino acids: CASRTAGGKRFETQYF. As DNA, the CDR3 is TGTGCCAGCAGGACAGCGGGAGGGAAGAGGTTTGAGACCCAGTACTTC.

The chain is built from TRBV10-2 and TRBJ2-1; unclear D gene. V lost 8 bases, J lost 7 bases, and 6 bases lay in between. This CDR3 is 10 amino acids long. In germline, CDR1 is WSHSY, CDR2 SAAADI. CDR3 region: CASLFNEQFF. CDR3 nucleotides: TGCGCCAGCCTTTTTAATGAGCAGTTCTTC.

CDR3 protein: CASSQEDRVNEQYF. The CDR3 nucleotides are TGCGCCAGCAGCCAAGAGGACAGGGTTAACGAGCAGTACTTC. The chain couples TRBV4-1 to TRBJ2-7; TRBD1 aligns across 8 bases. The CDR3 totals 14 residues. Germline CDR1 is MGHRA and CDR2 is YSYEKL. V was clipped by 0 bases and J by 5 bases; unmatched bases: 3.

The rearrangement uses TRBV19 and TRBJ1-2; maybe TRBD1 (6 bases). The germline gives CDR1 LNHDA, CDR2 SQIVND (reference sequence). The CDR3 extends over 15 amino acids. V was shortened by 4 bases and J by 2 bases, with 14 bases between the two germline ends. This chain's CDR3 is CASSKRTASNYGYTF. The CDR3 coding sequence is TGTGCCAGTAGTAAAAGGACAGCCTCCAACTATGGCTACACCTTC.

The chain combines TRBV28 with TRBJ2-7, with a tentative D call TRBD2 (5 bases). This CDR3 has 15 residues. Deletions cut 6 bases from V and 0 bases from J, with 15 bases between. Per the germline V gene, CDR1 is MDHEN and CDR2 is SYDVKM. The CDR3 sequence: CASRPTRPISYEQYF. CDR3 nucleotides: TGTGCCAGCAGGCCAACTAGGCCCATCTCCTACGAGCAGTACTTC.

About this clone: Within the sample, other DNA sequences also encode this same CDR3. The J gene is TRBJ2-3, the V gene TRBV5-1; 7 bases align to TRBD1. V was pared by 8 bases and J by 2 bases, with 8 bases of the junction left unmatched. The CDR3 length is 14 residues. Germline CDR1 SGHRS, CDR2 YFSETQ. The CDR3 reads CASSTGTVTDTQYF. In DNA, the CDR3 is TGCGCCAGTAGCACGGGGACAGTCACAGATACGCAGTATTTT. The full variable domain, rest sourced from reference TRBV5-1 and TRBJ2-3, is KAGVTQTPRYLIKTRGQQVTLSCSPISGHRSVSWYQQTPGQGLQFLFEYFSETQRNKGNFPGRFSGRQFSNSRSEMNVSTLELGDSALYLCASSTGTVTDTQYFGPGTRLTVL.

Concerning this clone itself: A read error may produce the germline difference seen at one junction end. The V call is TRBV6-1, the J call TRBJ2-3; possibly TRBD1 for D (7 bases). CDR1 MNHNS and CDR2 SASEGT come from the germline V gene. This CDR3 contains 14 residues. CDR3 DNA sequence: TGTGCCAGCAGCGAAGGGGGCGGGGCAGATACGCAGTATTTT. This encodes CASSEGGGADTQYF.

The CDR3 loop is CASSVSSGSYLSYEQYF. The CDR3 DNA reads TGTGCCAGCAGCGTATCTAGCGGGAGTTACCTCTCCTACGAGCAGTACTTC. The rearrangement uses TRBV7-9 and TRBJ2-7; 10 bases agree with TRBD2. V gave up 5 bases and J gave up 0 bases; unmatched junction bases: 10. The CDR3 extends over 17 amino acids. The germline CDR1 and CDR2 sequences are SEHNR and FQNEAQ (reference sequence).